This is a list of T cell receptor beta chains from one sample in a study of chemoradiotherapy in HPV16-positive cancers. Clones were sequenced by immunoSEQ multiplex PCR, and TCRdb holds only the in-frame ones, with some missing. Of around 30,000 clones listed, approximately 89% are singletons. This sample comprised blood, obtained from a patient who underwent chemoradiotherapy. The receptors derive from a human donor with HPV-associated anogenital cancer. CDR3s include the opening cysteine and the closing phenylalanine or tryptophan. Fields, in order: V gene, clone size, D gene, J gene, CDR3 DNA, CDR3 protein. D genes are given only for firm matches. Size is omitted from some rows. Given values are once, few, many or a class for expanded clones.

TRBV14	.	.	TRBJ1-1	TGTGCCAGCTGGAGCCAGATCACTGAAGCTTTCTTT	CASWSQITEAFF
TRBV14	once	.	TRBJ1-1	TGTGCCAGCAGCCAACCGGGGGGACACATGAACACTGAAGCTTTCTTT	CASSQPGGHMNTEAFF
TRBV16	medium-sized	.	TRBJ1-2	TGTGCCAGCAGCCGGGATATGTTTCTTGACGGGGCCTATGGCTACACCTTC	CASSRDMFLDGAYGYTF
TRBV19	.	TRBD1	TRBJ1-1	TGTGCCAGTAGTAAGGGCAGGGGGCCCTTCTCAAACACTGAAGCTTTCTTT	CASSKGRGPFSNTEAFF
TRBV9	.	TRBD1	TRBJ1-1	TGTGCCAGCAGTCCTAACCTGGACAGGGGCTACGCTGAAGCTTTCTTT	CASSPNLDRGYAEAFF
TRBV7-9	.	.	TRBJ1-6	TGTGCCAGCAGCTTGGCTGGAAATTCACCCCTCCACTTT	CASSLAGNSPLHF
TRBV21-1	.	.	TRBJ2-2	TGTGCCAGCTATCAAACCAGGGGCACCGGGGAGCTGTTTTTT	CASYQTRGTGELFF
TRBV6-4	.	TRBD1	TRBJ1-5	TGTGCCAGCAGGATGGACAGGCCAAATCAGCCCCAGCATTTT	CASRMDRPNQPQHF
TRBV14	.	.	TRBJ2-3	TGTGCCAGCAGCCAAGTCCGGGGCACAGATACGCAGTATTTT	CASSQVRGTDTQYF
TRBV7-3	.	TRBD1	TRBJ2-2	TGTGCCAGCAGCCCACAGGGGGCTGGCGGGGAGCTGTTTTTT	CASSPQGAGGELFF
TRBV29-1	.	.	TRBJ1-2	TGCAGCGTTGAACACGACATGCTCCACTATGGCTACACCTTC	CSVEHDMLHYGYTF
TRBV5-4	.	.	TRBJ1-1	TGTGCCAGCAGTTTGGCAGGGAACACTGAAGCTTTCTTT	CASSLAGNTEAFF
TRBV28	.	.	TRBJ1-4	TGTGCCAGCACCCCGGGGGGTTATGAAAAACTGTTTTTT	CASTPGGYEKLFF
TRBV7-9	.	TRBD2	TRBJ2-2	TGTGCCAGCAGTTTCGGACTAGCGGGAGTAAACGGGGAGCTGTTTTTT	CASSFGLAGVNGELFF
TRBV6-6	.	.	TRBJ1-3	TGTGCCAGCTGGGCCAGGGCCGACTCTGGAAACACCATATATTTT	CASWARADSGNTIYF
TRBV19	.	TRBD2	TRBJ2-3	TGTGCCAGTAGTCCCGGGGGGGAGGCGCAGTATTTT	CASSPGGEAQYF
TRBV21-1	once	.	TRBJ1-2	TGTGCCAGCAGCAAAGCGGGCAGTACCCTTACCTATGGCTACACCTTC	CASSKAGSTLTYGYTF
TRBV29-1	.	.	TRBJ1-2	TGCAGCGTTGAACAGGGTACTCGCTACACCTTC	CSVEQGTRYTF
TRBV5-4	once	TRBD1	TRBJ1-1	TGTGCCAGCAGCTTGGTGGGACAGCGGAACACTGAAGCTTTCTTT	CASSLVGQRNTEAFF
TRBV18	.	.	TRBJ1-1	TGTGCCAGCTCACCGCCCGGGGGCGGCACTGAAGCTTTCTTT	CASSPPGGGTEAFF
TRBV5-1	.	TRBD2	TRBJ2-2	TGCGCCAGCAGCTGGGGGACTAGCGGGACCGGGGAGCTGTTTTTT	CASSWGTSGTGELFF
TRBV7-9	.	.	TRBJ2-3	TGTGCCAGCAGCTTGGTCAGGGTCCTTCTAACAGATACGCAGTATTTT	CASSLVRVLLTDTQYF
TRBV5-6	.	TRBD2	TRBJ2-3	TGTGCCAGCGGGCTAGAGCGGGGGAGCACAGATACGCAGTATTTT	CASGLERGSTDTQYF
TRBV9	.	.	TRBJ2-3	TGTGCCAGCAGCGAACATCTCCAAGATACGCAGTATTTT	CASSEHLQDTQYF